The 9 T cell receptor beta chains presented below share a single source sample, sequenced in a study of tissue T cells after allogeneic stem cell transplantation. Assay used: immunoSEQ multiplex PCR; TCRdb lists only in-frame clones, some missing. The data show about 22,000 clones, with 72% seen just once and about 0.71% held by the top ten. The sequenced material came from spleen. These receptors came from a female BALB/c mouse in good health. The strain's MHC: H2-d.

Note on this clone: Mouse names are used for the genes. Coverage ceases 1 residue before the CDR3 finishes, and the germline J gene fills in the end. The chain links TRBV13-1 to TRBJ1-3; D gene unclear. CDR1 is NSHNY, CDR2 SYGAGN, per germline. V was pared by 3 bases and J by 0 bases, with 10 bases between. The CDR3 is made up of 15 amino acids. CDR3 protein: CASSAQAGSGNTLYF. The sequenced CDR3 bases are TGTGCCAGCAGTGCCCAGGCAGGTTCTGGAAATACGCTCTAT.

This clone was seen a single time. Germline and genes here are mouse. Coverage ceases 1 residue before the CDR3 finishes, and the germline J gene fills in the end. Other DNA sequences in the same sample also yield this CDR3. This sequence joins TRBV13-2 and TRBJ2-5; D unresolved. The CDR3 runs to 13 residues. The V gene's germline CDR1 is NNHNN and CDR2 SYGAGS (reference sequence). The V and J ends lost 3 bases and 0 bases respectively, with 5 bases between them. This CDR3 is CASGGGNQDTQYF. The part of the CDR3 DNA that was read is TGTGCCAGCGGTGGGGGAAACCAAGACACCCAGTAC.

As for this clone: Gene names refer to mouse genes. Sequencing ends 1 residue short of the CDR3 end; the germline J gene provides the rest. This rearrangement joins TRBV4 to TRBJ2-4, with 7 bases matching TRBD2. Germline V gene lookup returns CDR1 LGHDT and CDR2 YNNKQL (reference sequence). With 5 bases clipped from V and 6 bases from J, the junction kept 8 bases outside the gene matches. CDR3 length equals 14 residues. CDR3 in amino acids: CASSPYWGGNTLYF. The CDR3 bases that were read are TGTGCCAGCAGCCCATACTGGGGAGGGAACACCTTGTAC.

This clone was detected a few times. The germline and genes are mouse ones. The CDR3 end lies 1 residue beyond the end of the read and is filled in from the germline J gene. The gene calls are TRBV2 and TRBJ2-7; no reliable D call. CDR3 length equals 12 residues. The V end lost 2 bases, the J end lost 3 bases, and 5 bases lay between the germline ends. Germline lookup yields CDR1 LGHNA and CDR2 YSYQKL. This CDR3 is CASSQRLYEQYF. The CDR3 DNA, read in part, is TGTGCCAGCAGCCAACGCCTCTATGAACAGTAC.

Note on this clone: A read error may account for a junction end that differs from germline. The gene names given are mouse names. This CDR3 reads CANSYGTGYSDYTF. The part of the CDR3 DNA that was read is TGTGCCAACAGCTATGGGACAGGGTACTCCGACTACACC. The chain employs TRBV4 and TRBJ1-2; 9 nucleotides agree with TRBD1. The read ends 1 residue early relative to the CDR3; the germline J gene fills the gap. Looked up from germline, CDR1 is LGHDT and CDR2 is YNNKQL (reference sequence). CDR3 length: 14 amino acids.

About this clone: Germline and genes: mouse. The CDR3 end is not reached by the read, which stops 1 residue before it; the germline J gene fills it in. The V call is TRBV13-1, the J call TRBJ1-1, with no clear D. With 6 bases removed from V and 0 bases from J, the gap between germline ends came to 6 bases. The CDR3 loop spans 12 amino acids. The germline V gene has CDR1 NSHNY and CDR2 SYGAGN. CDR3 sequence reads: CASTSANTEVFF. The sequenced CDR3 bases are TGTGCCAGCACGTCAGCAAACACAGAAGTCTTC.

In regard to this clone: Genes here carry mouse names. The CDR3 is cut off 1 residue early in the read; its end comes from the germline J gene. This chain uses TRBV1 with TRBJ1-4; unclear D gene. Germline assignment: CDR1 NSQYPW and CDR2 LRSPGD (reference sequence). This CDR3 spans 15 amino acids. The V gene lost 0 bases and the J gene lost 0 bases, with 5 bases spanning the gap. The sequenced part of the CDR3 DNA is TGCACCTGCAGTGCAGATACCCTTTCCAACGAAAGATTATTT. Translated: CTCSADTLSNERLF. In full, the CDR3 reads CTCSADTLSNERLFF. Based on the CDR3 plus reference TRBV1 and TRBJ1-4, the full variable domain is VTLLEQNPRWRLVPRGQAVNLRCILKNSQYPWMSWYQQDLQKQLQWLFTLRSPGDKEVKSLPGADYLATRVTDTELRLQVANMSQGRTLYCTCSADTLSNERLFFGHGTKLSVL.

As concerns this clone: Gene names denote mouse genes. Read coverage stops 1 residue before the CDR3 terminus; the germline J gene supplies the remainder. V gene TRBV5 combines with J gene TRBJ2-7; the match to TRBD2 covers 7 bases. V shed 4 bases, J shed 3 bases, and the junction held 6 bases outside the gene matches. Germline lookup yields CDR1 LGHNA and CDR2 YNLKQL (reference sequence). This CDR3 is built from 14 residues. CDR3 DNA, as far as it was read: TGTGCCAGCAGCCCAGACTGGGTCCTCTATGAACAGTAC. The encoded protein is CASSPDWVLYEQY. The full-length CDR3 reads as CASSPDWVLYEQYF.

Details on this clone: Mouse gene names and germline throughout. The CDR3 end lies 1 residue beyond the end of the read and is filled in from the germline J gene. V and J are TRBV1 and TRBJ1-6; possible D gene TRBD1, 5 bases. TRBJ1-6 is known as an ORF, though its function is uncertain. Trimming shortened V by 1 base and J by 3 bases, and 7 bases separated the two germline ends. This CDR3 has 15 residues. The germline CDR1 and CDR2 sequences are NSQYPW and LRSPGD (reference sequence). The CDR3 region is CTCSAVQGYNSPLYF. Partial CDR3 DNA: TGCACCTGCAGTGCAGTTCAGGGCTATAATTCGCCCCTCTAC.